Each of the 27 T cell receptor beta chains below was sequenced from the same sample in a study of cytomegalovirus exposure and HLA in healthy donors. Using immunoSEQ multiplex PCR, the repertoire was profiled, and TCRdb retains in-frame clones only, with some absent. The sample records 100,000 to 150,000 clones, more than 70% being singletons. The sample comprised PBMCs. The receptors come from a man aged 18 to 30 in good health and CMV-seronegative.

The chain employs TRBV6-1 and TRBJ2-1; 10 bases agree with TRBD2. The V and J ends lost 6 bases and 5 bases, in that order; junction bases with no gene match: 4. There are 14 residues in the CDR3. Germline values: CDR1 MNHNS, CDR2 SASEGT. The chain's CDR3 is CASRLAGAHNEQFF. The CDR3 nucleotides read TGTGCCAGCAGGCTAGCGGGAGCTCACAATGAGCAGTTCTTC.

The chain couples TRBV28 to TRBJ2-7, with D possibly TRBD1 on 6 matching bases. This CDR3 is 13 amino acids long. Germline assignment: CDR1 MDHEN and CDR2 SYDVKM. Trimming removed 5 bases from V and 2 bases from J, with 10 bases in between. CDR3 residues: CASSLTGPYEQYF. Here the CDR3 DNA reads TGTGCCAGCAGTCTTACAGGGCCCTACGAGCAGTACTTC.

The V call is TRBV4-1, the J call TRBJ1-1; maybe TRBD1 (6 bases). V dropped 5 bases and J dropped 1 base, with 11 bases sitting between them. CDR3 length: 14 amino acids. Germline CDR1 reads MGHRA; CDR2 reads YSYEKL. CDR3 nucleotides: TGCGCCAGCAGCAGAAGGACAGAGAACACTGAAGCTTTCTTT. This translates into CASSRRTENTEAFF.

The CDR3 coding sequence is TGCGCCAGCAGCCACACCGGGACAGGGGAAAAGACCCAGTACTTC. Protein product: CASSHTGTGEKTQYF. The V and J genes are TRBV5-1 and TRBJ2-5; 10 bases align to TRBD1. The CDR3 sequence is 15 residues long. Germline CDR1 SGHRS, CDR2 YFSETQ. J lost 6 bases, V lost 4 bases, and 9 bases had no gene match. Based on the CDR3 plus reference TRBV5-1 and TRBJ2-5, the full variable domain is KAGVTQTPRYLIKTRGQQVTLSCSPISGHRSVSWYQQTPGQGLQFLFEYFSETQRNKGNFPGRFSGRQFSNSRSEMNVSTLELGDSALYLCASSHTGTGEKTQYFGPGTRLLVL.

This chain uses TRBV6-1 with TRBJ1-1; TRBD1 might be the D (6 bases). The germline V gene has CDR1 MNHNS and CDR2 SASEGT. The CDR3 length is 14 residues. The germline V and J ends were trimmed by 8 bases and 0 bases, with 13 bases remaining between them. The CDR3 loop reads CASYPTGMNTEAFF. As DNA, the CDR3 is TGTGCCAGCTACCCGACAGGAATGAACACTGAAGCTTTCTTT.

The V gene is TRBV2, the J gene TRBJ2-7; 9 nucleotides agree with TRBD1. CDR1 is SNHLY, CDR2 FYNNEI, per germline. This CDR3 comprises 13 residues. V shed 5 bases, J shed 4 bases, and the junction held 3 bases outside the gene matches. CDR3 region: CASSTTGGYEQYF. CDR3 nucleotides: TGTGCCAGCAGTACGACAGGGGGTTACGAGCAGTACTTC.

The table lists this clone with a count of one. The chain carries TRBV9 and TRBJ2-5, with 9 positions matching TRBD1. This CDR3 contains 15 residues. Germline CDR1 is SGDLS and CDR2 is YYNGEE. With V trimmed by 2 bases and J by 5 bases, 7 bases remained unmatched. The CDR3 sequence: CASSVGTGMGETQYF. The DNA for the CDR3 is TGTGCCAGCAGCGTTGGGACAGGGATGGGGGAGACCCAGTACTTC.

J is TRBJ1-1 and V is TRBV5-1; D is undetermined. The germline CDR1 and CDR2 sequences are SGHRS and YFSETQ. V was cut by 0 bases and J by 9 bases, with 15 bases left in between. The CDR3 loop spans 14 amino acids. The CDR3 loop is CASSLDKAVSQAFF. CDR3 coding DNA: TGCGCCAGCAGCTTGGATAAGGCGGTCAGTCAAGCTTTCTTT.

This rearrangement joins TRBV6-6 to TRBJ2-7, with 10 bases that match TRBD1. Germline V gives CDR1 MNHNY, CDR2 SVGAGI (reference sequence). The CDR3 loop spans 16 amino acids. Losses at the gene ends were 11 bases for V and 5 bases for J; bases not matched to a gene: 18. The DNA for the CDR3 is TGTGCCGCATCAAGGCTCGGGGACAGGGGTCTAAACGAGCAGTACTTC. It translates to CAASRLGDRGLNEQYF.

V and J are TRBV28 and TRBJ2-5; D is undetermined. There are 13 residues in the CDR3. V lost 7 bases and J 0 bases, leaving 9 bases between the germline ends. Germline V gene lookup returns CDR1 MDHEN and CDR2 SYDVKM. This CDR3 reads CASTTVYQETQYF. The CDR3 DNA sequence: TGTGCCAGCACTACAGTGTACCAAGAGACCCAGTACTTC.

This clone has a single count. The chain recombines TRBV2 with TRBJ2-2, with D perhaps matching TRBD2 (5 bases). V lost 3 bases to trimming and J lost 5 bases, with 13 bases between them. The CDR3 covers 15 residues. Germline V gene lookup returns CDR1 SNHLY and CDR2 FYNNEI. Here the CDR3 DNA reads TGTGCCAGCAGTGATTTCGGGGTAGTAACCGGGGAGCTGTTTTTT. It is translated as CASSDFGVVTGELFF.

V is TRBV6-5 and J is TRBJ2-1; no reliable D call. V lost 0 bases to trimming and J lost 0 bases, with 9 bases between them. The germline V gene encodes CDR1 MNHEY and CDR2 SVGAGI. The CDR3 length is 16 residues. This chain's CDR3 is CASSYSVLSSYNEQFF. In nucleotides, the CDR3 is TGTGCCAGCAGTTACTCCGTCCTTAGCTCCTACAATGAGCAGTTCTTC.

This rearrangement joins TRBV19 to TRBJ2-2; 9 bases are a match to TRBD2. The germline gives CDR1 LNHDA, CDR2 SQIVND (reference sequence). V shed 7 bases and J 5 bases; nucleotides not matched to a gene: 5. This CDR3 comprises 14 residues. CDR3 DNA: TGTGCCAGTATCGCGGGAGGGCGGACCGGGGAGCTGTTTTTT. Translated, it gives CASIAGGRTGELFF.

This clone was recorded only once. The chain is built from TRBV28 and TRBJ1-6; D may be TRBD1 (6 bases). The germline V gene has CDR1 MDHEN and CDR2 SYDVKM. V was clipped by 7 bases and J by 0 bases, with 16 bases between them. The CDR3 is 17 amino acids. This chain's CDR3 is CASKPSGADSYNSPLHF. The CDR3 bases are TGTGCCAGCAAACCCTCAGGGGCGGACTCCTATAATTCACCCCTCCACTTT.

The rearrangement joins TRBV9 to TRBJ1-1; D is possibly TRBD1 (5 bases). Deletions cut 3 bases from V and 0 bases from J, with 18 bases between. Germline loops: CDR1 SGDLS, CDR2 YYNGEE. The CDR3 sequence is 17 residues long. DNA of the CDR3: TGTGCCAGCAGCGACCGACAGACCACGAATATGAACACTGAAGCTTTCTTT. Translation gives CASSDRQTTNMNTEAFF.

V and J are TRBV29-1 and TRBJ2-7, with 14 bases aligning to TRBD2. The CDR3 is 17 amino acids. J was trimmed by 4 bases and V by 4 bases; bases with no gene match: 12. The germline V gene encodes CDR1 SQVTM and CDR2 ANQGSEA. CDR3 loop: CSVVRAGTSGSRYEQYF. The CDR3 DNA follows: TGCAGCGTTGTAAGGGCGGGGACTAGCGGGAGTAGGTACGAGCAGTACTTC.

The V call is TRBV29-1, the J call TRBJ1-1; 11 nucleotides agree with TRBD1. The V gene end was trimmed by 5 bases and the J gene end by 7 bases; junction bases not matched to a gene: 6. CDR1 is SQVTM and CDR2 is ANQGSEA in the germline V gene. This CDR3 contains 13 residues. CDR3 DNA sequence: TGCAGCGTTACAAAGGGGACAGGGGGTGAAGCTTTCTTT. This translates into CSVTKGTGGEAFF.

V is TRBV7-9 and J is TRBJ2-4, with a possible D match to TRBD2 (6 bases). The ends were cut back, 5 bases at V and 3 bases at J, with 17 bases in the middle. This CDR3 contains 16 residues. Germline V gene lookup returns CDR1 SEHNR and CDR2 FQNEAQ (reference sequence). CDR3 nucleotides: TGTGCCAGCAGCCCTAGTGGGCGGGGTTACAAAAACATTCAGTACTTC. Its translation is CASSPSGRGYKNIQYF.

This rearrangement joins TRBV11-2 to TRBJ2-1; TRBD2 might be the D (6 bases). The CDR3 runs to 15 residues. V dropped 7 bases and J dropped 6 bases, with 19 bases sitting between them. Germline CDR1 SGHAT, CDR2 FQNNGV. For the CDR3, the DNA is TGTGCCAGCACCGGTTGGGGTAGCGGTCGCAATGAGCAGTTCTTC. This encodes CASTGWGSGRNEQFF.

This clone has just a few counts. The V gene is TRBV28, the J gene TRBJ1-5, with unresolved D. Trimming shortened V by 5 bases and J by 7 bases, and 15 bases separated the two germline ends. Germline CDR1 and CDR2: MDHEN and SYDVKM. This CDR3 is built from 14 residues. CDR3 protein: CASSPPGSQQPQHF. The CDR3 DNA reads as TGTGCCAGCAGTCCGCCGGGGAGTCAACAGCCCCAGCATTTT. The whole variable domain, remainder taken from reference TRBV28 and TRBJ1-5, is DVKVTQSSRYLVKRTGEKVFLECVQDMDHENMFWYRQDPGLGLRLIYFSYDVKMKEKGDIPEGYSVSREKKERFSLILESASTNQTSMYLCASSPPGSQQPQHFGDGTRLSIL.

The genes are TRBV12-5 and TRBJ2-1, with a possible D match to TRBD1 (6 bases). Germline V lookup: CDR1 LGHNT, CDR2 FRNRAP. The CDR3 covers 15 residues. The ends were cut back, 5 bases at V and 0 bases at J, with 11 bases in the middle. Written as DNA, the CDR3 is TGTGCTAGTGGTAACGACAGGAGCTCCTACAATGAGCAGTTCTTC. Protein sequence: CASGNDRSSYNEQFF. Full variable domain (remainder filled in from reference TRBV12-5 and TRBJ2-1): DARVTQTPRHKVTEMGQEVTMRCQPILGHNTVFWYRQTMMQGLELLAYFRNRAPLDDSGMPKDRFSAEMPDATLATLKIQPSEPRDSAVYFCASGNDRSSYNEQFFGPGTRLTVL.

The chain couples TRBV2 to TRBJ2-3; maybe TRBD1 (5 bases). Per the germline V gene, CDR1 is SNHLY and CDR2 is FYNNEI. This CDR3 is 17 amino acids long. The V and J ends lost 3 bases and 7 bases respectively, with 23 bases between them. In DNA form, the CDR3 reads TGTGCCAGCAGTGAGTTAGACTTGGGGCAGGGTGGAAATACGCAGTATTTT. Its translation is CASSELDLGQGGNTQYF. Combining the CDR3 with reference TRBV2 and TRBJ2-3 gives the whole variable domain EPEVTQTPSHQVTQMGQEVILRCVPISNHLYFYWYRQILGQKVEFLVSFYNNEISEKSEIFDDQFSVERPDGSNFTLKIRSTKLEDSAMYFCASSELDLGQGGNTQYFGPGTRLTVL.

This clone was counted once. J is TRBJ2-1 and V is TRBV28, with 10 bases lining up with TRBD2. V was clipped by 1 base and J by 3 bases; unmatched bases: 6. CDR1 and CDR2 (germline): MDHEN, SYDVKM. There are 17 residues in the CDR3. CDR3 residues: CASSLSRASGSYNEQFF. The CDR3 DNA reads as TGTGCCAGCAGTTTATCGAGGGCTAGCGGGAGCTACAATGAGCAGTTCTTC.

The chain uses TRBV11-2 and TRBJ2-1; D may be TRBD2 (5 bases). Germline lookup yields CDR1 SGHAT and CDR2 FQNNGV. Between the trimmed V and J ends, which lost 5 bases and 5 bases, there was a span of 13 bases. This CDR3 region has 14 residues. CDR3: CASSPRGVNNEQFF. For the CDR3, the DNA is TGTGCCAGCAGCCCCCGGGGAGTAAACAATGAGCAGTTCTTC.

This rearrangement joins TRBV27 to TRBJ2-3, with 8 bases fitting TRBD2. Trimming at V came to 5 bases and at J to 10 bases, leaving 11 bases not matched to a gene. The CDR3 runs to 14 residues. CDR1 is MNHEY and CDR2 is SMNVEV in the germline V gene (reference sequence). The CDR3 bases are TGTGCCAGCAGTCCAGCCTGGGACGGGAGGGCGCAGTATTTT. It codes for CASSPAWDGRAQYF.

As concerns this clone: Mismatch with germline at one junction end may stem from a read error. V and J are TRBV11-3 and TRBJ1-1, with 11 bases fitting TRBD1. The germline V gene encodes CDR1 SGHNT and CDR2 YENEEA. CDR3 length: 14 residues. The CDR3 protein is CASSLVGGQGEVFF. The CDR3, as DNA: TGTGCCAGCAGCTTAGTCGGGGGACAGGGGGAAGTTTTCTTT. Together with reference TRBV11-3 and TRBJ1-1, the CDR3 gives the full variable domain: EAGVVQSPRYKIIEKKQPVAFWCNPISGHNTLYWYLQNLGQGPELLIRYENEEAVDDSQLPKDRFSAERLKGVDSTLKIQPAELGDSAVYLCASSLVGGQGEVFFGQGTRLTVV.

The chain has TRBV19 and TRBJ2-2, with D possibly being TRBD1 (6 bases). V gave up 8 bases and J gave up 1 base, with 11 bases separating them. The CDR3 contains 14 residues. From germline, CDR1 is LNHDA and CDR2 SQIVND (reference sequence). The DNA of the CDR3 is TGTGCCAGTGTCGGACAGAAGAACACCGGGGAGCTGTTTTTT. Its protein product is CASVGQKNTGELFF.